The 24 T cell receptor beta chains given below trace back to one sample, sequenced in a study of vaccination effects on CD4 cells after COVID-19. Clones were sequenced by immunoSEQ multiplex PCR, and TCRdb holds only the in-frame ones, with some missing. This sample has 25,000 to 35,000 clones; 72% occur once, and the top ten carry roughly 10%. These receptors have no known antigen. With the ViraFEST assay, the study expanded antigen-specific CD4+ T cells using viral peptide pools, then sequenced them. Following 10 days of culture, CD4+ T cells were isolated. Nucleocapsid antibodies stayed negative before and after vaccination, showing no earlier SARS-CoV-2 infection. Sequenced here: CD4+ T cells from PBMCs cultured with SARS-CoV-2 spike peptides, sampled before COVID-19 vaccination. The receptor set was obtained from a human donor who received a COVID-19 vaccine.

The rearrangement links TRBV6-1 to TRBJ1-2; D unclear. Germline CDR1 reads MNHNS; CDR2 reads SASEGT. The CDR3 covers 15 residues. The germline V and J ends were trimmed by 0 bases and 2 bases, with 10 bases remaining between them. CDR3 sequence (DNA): TGTGCCAGCAGTGAAGCGGTACAGTTCAACTATGGCTACACCTTC. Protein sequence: CASSEAVQFNYGYTF.

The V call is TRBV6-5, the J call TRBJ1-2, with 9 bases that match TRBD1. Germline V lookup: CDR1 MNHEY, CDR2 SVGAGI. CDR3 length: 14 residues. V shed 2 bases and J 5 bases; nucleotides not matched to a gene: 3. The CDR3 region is CASSYGGQGYGYTF. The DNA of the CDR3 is TGTGCCAGCAGTTACGGGGGACAGGGATATGGCTACACCTTC.

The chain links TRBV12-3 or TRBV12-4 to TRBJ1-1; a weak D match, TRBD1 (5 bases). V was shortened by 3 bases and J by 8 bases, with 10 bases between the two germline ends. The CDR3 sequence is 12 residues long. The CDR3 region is CASSFGGTEAFF. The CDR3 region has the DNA TGTGCCAGCAGTTTCGGGGGAACGGAAGCTTTCTTT.

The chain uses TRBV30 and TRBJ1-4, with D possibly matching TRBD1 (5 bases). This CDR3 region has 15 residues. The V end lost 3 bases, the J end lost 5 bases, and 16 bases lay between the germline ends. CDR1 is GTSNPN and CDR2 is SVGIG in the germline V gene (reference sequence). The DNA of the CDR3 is TGTGCCTGGAGCCGACAAGTGGGGGTGAATGAAAAACTGTTTTTT. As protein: CAWSRQVGVNEKLFF.

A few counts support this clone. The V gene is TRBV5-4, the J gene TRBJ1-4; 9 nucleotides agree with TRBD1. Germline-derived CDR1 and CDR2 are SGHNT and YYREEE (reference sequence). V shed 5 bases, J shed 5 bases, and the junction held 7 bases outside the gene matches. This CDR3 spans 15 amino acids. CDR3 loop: CASSRRQGVNEKLFF. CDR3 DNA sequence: TGTGCCAGCAGTAGAAGACAGGGGGTAAATGAAAAACTGTTTTTT.

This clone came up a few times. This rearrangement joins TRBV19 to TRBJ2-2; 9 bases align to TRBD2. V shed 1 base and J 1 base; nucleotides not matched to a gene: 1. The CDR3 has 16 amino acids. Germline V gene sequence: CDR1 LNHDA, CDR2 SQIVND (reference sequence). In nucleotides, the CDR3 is TGTGCCAGTAGTATAGTACTAGCGGGGAACACCGGGGAGCTGTTTTTT. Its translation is CASSIVLAGNTGELFF. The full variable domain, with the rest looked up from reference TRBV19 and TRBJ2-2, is DGGITQSPKYLFRKEGQNVTLSCEQNLNHDAMYWYRQDPGQGLRLIYYSQIVNDFQKGDIAEGYSVSREKKESFPLTVTSAQKNPTAFYLCASSIVLAGNTGELFFGEGSRLTVL.

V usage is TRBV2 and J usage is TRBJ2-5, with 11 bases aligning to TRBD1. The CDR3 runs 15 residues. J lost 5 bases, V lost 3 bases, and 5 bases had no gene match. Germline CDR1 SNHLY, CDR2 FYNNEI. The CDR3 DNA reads TGTGCCAGCAGTGATGGACAGGGGGCATGGGAGACCCAGTACTTC. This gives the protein CASSDGQGAWETQYF. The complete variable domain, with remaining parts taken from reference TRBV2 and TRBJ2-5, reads EPEVTQTPSHQVTQMGQEVILRCVPISNHLYFYWYRQILGQKVEFLVSFYNNEISEKSEIFDDQFSVERPDGSNFTLKIRSTKLEDSAMYFCASSDGQGAWETQYFGPGTRLLVL.

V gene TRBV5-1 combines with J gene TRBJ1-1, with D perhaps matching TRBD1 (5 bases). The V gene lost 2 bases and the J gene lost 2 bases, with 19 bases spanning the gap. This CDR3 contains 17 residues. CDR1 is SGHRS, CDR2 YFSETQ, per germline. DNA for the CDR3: TGCGCCAGCAGCTTCGGAGGGGCCTCAAGGGTCAACACTGAAGCTTTCTTT. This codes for CASSFGGASRVNTEAFF.

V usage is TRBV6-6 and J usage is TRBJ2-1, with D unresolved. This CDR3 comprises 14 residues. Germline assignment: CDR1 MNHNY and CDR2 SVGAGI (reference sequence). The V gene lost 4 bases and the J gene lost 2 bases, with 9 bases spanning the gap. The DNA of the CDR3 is TGTGCCAGCAGTTCTTACAGTCCCTACAATGAGCAGTTCTTC. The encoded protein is CASSSYSPYNEQFF.

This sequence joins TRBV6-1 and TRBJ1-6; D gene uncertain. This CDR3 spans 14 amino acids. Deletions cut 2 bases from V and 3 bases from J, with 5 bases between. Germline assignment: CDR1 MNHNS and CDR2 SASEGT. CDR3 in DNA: TGTGCCAGCAGTGAAACGAGCTATAATTCACCCCTCCACTTT. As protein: CASSETSYNSPLHF.

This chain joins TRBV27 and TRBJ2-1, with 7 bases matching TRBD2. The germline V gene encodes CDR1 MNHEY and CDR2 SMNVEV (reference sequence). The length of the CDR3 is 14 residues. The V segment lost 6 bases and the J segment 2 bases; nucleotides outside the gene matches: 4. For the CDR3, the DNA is TGTGCCAGCAGGGCTAGCGGAACCTACAATGAGCAGTTCTTC. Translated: CASRASGTYNEQFF.

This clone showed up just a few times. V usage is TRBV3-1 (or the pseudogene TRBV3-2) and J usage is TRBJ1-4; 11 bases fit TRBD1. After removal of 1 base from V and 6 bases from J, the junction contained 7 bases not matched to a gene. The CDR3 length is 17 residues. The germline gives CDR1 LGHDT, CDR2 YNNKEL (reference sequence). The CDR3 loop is CASSQALPGQGDEKLFF. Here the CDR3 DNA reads TGTGCCAGCAGCCAAGCACTACCGGGACAGGGGGATGAAAAACTGTTTTTT.

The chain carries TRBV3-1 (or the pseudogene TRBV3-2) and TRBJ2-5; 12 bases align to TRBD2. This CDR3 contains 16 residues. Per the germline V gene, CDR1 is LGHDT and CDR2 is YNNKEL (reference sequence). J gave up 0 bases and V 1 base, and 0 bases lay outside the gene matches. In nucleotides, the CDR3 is TGTGCCAGCAGCCAAGGACTAGCGGGAGACCAAGAGACCCAGTACTTC. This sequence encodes CASSQGLAGDQETQYF.

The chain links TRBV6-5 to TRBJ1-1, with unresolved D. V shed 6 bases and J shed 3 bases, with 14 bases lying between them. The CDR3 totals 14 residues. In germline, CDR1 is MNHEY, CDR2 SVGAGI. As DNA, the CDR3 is TGTGCCAGCAGACTAGGGAGTGGTCACACTGAAGCTTTCTTT. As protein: CASRLGSGHTEAFF.

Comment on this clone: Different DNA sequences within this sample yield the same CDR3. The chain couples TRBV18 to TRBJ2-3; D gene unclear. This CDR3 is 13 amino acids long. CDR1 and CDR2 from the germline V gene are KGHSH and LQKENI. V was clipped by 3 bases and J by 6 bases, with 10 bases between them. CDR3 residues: CASSPTNGDTQYF. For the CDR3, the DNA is TGTGCCAGCTCACCCACCAATGGGGATACGCAGTATTTT.

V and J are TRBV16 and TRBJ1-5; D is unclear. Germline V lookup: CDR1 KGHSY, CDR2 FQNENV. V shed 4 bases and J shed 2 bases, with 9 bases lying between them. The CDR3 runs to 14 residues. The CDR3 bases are TGTGCCAGCAGCCGGACGAGGGGCAATCAGCCCCAGCATTTT. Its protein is CASSRTRGNQPQHF.

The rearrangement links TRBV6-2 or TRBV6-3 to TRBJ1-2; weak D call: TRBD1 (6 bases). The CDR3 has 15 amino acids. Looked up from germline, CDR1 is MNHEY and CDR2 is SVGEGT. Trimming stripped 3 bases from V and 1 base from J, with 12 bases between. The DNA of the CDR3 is TGTGCCAGCAGTTATGCGACAGGCGTTAACTATGGCTACACCTTC. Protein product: CASSYATGVNYGYTF.

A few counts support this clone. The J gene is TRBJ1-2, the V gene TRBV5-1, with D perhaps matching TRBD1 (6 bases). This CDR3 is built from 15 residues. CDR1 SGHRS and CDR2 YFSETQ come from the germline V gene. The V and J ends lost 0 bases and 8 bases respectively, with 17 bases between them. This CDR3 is CASSLGFTGNNGYTF. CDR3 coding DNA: TGCGCCAGCAGCTTGGGTTTCACAGGGAATAACGGCTACACCTTC.

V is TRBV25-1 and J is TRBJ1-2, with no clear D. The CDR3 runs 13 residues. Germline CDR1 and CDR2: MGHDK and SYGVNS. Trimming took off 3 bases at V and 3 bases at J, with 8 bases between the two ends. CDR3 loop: CASSDPIYYGYTF. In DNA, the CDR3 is TGTGCCAGCAGTGACCCTATATACTATGGCTACACCTTC.

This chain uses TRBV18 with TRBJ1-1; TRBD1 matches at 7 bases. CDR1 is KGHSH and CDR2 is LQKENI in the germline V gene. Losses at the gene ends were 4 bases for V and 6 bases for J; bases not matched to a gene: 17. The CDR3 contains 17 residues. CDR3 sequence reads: CASSRYRGSGDSAEAFF. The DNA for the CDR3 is TGTGCCAGCTCACGTTACAGGGGATCTGGGGATAGCGCTGAAGCTTTCTTT.

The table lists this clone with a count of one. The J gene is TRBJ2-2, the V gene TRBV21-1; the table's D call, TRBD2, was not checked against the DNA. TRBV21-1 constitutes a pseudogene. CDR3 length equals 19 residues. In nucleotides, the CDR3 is TGTGCCAGCAGCAAAGTAGGACTAGCGGGGGGGCCTGGCACCGGGGAGCTGTTTTTT. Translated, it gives CASSKVGLAGGPGTGELFF.

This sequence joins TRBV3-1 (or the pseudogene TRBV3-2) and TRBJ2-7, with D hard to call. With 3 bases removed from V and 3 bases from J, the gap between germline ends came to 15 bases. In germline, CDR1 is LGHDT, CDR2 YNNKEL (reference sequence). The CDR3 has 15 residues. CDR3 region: CASSHSSARGYEQYF. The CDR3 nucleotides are TGTGCCAGCAGCCACAGTTCAGCTCGTGGCTACGAGCAGTACTTC.

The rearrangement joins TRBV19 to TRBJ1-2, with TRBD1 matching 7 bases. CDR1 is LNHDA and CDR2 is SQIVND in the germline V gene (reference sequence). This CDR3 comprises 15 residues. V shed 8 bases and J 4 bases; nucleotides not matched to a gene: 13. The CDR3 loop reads CASSGPGQRSYGYTF. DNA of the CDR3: TGTGCCAGTTCGGGGCCGGGACAGCGTAGCTATGGCTACACCTTC.

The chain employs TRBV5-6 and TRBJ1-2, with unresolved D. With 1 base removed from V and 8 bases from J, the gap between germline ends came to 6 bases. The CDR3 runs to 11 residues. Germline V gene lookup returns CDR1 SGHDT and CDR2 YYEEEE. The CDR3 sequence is CASSLLRGYTF. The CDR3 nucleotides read TGTGCCAGCAGCTTGTTGCGCGGCTACACCTTC.